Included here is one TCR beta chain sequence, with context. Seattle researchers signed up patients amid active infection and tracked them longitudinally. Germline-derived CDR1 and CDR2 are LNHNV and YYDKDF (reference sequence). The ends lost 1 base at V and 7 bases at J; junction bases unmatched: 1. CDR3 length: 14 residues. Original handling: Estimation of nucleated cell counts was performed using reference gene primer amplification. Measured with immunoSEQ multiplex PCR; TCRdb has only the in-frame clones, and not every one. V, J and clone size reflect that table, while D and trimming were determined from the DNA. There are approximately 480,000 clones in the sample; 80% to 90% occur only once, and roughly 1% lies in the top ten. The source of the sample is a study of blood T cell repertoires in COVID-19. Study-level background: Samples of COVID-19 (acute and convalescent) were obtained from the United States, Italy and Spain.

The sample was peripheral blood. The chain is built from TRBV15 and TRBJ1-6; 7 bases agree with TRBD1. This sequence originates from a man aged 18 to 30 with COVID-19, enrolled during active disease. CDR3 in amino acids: CATSRATGNSPLHF. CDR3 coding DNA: TGTGCCACCAGCAGAGCGACAGGGAATTCACCCCTCCACTTT.